The 11 T cell receptor beta chains listed next were all sequenced from one sample in a study of Ad26.COV2.S vaccination and SARS-CoV-2 variants. As to treatment: about 20 received Ad26.COV2.S at low or high dose, single or two shots; 5 received placebo; per-sample allocation not given. All samples were drawn on day 63, counting from the first vaccine or placebo injection. Libraries were prepared by immunoSEQ multiplex PCR; TCRdb keeps only in-frame clonotypes and omits some of them. The table shows about 400,000 clones, with about 91% occurring only once. This sample comprised peripheral blood, obtained in a trial of Ad26.COV2.S vaccine versus placebo. The receptors shown here come from a person aged 18-60 years who received the Ad26.COV2.S COVID-19 vaccine or a placebo.

This chain uses TRBV5-1 with TRBJ2-7; D unresolved. CDR3 length: 16 residues. Germline CDR1 reads SGHRS; CDR2 reads YFSETQ. V lost 2 bases, J lost 1 base, and 16 bases lay in between. The CDR3: CASSFDPGLGSYEQYF. In nucleotides, the CDR3 is TGCGCCAGCAGCTTCGATCCGGGTTTAGGGTCCTACGAGCAGTACTTC. The complete variable domain, with remaining parts taken from reference TRBV5-1 and TRBJ2-7, reads KAGVTQTPRYLIKTRGQQVTLSCSPISGHRSVSWYQQTPGQGLQFLFEYFSETQRNKGNFPGRFSGRQFSNSRSEMNVSTLELGDSALYLCASSFDPGLGSYEQYFGPGTRLTVT.

V usage is TRBV5-1 and J usage is TRBJ1-2; unclear D gene. Per germline, CDR1 SGHRS and CDR2 YFSETQ. V was shortened by 2 bases and J by 2 bases, with 7 bases between the two germline ends. The CDR3 extends over 13 amino acids. The CDR3 loop is CASSFQTNYGYTF. CDR3 bases: TGCGCCAGCAGCTTCCAGACCAACTATGGCTACACCTTC.

This CDR3 is CAIVAGGADTQYF. CDR3 DNA sequence: TGTGCCATCGTGGCAGGGGGGGCAGATACGCAGTATTTT. J is TRBJ2-3 and V is TRBV10-3, with D perhaps being TRBD1 or TRBD2 (7 bases each). The CDR3 has 13 residues. Germline lookup yields CDR1 ENHRY and CDR2 SYGVKD. V was cut by 8 bases and J by 4 bases, with 13 bases left in between.

This sequence joins TRBV25-1 and TRBJ2-5, with D possibly TRBD2 on 5 matching bases. This CDR3 is 16 amino acids long. The germline V gene has CDR1 MGHDK and CDR2 SYGVNS. Trimming cost V 5 bases and J 5 bases, with 21 bases left between them. CDR3 DNA: TGTGCCAGCAGTATTGGAGGTACCGGCGACGGGGAGACCCAGTACTTC. This gives the protein CASSIGGTGDGETQYF.

V is TRBV6-5 and J is TRBJ1-5; no clear D. The V gene lost 7 bases and the J gene lost 0 bases, with 10 bases spanning the gap. There are 14 residues in the CDR3. CDR1 and CDR2 from the germline V gene are MNHEY and SVGAGI. CDR3: CASIRRYSNQPQHF. The DNA of the CDR3 is TGTGCCAGCATTAGAAGGTATAGCAATCAGCCCCAGCATTTT.

The V call is TRBV24-1, the J call TRBJ2-1, with 10 nucleotides matching TRBD2. With 3 bases clipped from V and 8 bases from J, the junction kept 12 bases outside the gene matches. CDR1 KGHDR and CDR2 SFDVKD come from the germline V gene. This CDR3 is 17 amino acids long. The CDR3, as DNA: TGTGCCACCAGTGATCCGCTAGCGGGAGTTATTGGCCATGAGCAGTTCTTC. Residues: CATSDPLAGVIGHEQFF.

This clone was counted between two and nine times. The J gene is TRBJ2-1, the V gene TRBV27, with 7 bases aligning to TRBD1. The junction had 1 base not matched to a gene; V was cut back by 5 bases and J by 0 bases. From germline, CDR1 is MNHEY and CDR2 SMNVEV (reference sequence). The CDR3 covers 14 residues. CDR3 region: CASSGDSSYNEQFF. CDR3 bases: TGTGCCAGCAGTGGGGACAGCTCCTACAATGAGCAGTTCTTC.

V usage is TRBV19 and J usage is TRBJ1-5; D gene uncertain. The germline gives CDR1 LNHDA, CDR2 SQIVND (reference sequence). CDR3 length: 14 residues. The germline V and J ends were trimmed by 6 bases and 5 bases, with 14 bases remaining between them. CDR3 in DNA: TGTGCCAGTAGGGCAAGCAAGTGGGATCAGCCCCAGCATTTT. It translates to CASRASKWDQPQHF.

The chain has TRBV7-2 and TRBJ1-2; D is undetermined. V was shortened by 2 bases and J by 4 bases, with 11 bases between the two germline ends. From germline, CDR1 is SGHTA and CDR2 FQGNSA. CDR3 length: 14 residues. The CDR3, as DNA: TGTGCCAGCAGCTTAAGAAAGGGAGCCTATGGCTACACCTTC. Its translation is CASSLRKGAYGYTF.

The chain is built from TRBV5-1 and TRBJ1-6, with a possible D match to TRBD1 (5 bases). Germline V gene lookup returns CDR1 SGHRS and CDR2 YFSETQ. This CDR3 region has 15 residues. V dropped 2 bases and J dropped 5 bases, with 11 bases sitting between them. This chain's CDR3 is CASSFAQGNNSPLHF. DNA for the CDR3: TGCGCCAGCAGCTTTGCTCAGGGTAATAATTCACCCCTCCACTTT.

This chain connects TRBV28 to TRBJ1-5; D remains ambiguous. CDR1 MDHEN and CDR2 SYDVKM come from the germline V gene. V was shortened by 8 bases and J by 0 bases, with 11 bases between the two germline ends. CDR3 length: 14 amino acids. CDR3 bases: TGTGCCAGCCAACAACAGTATAGCAATCAGCCCCAGCATTTT. Protein sequence: CASQQQYSNQPQHF.